This TCR beta chain was found in a study of blood T cell repertoires in COVID-19. The overall study: Some COVID-19 samples were acute and others convalescent; all came from the United States, Italy and Spain.

TCRdb keeps only in-frame clones here, not all; method: immunoSEQ multiplex PCR. In the table there are 45,000 or so clones, 80% to 90% of which are singletons. The sequenced sample consisted of peripheral blood. This sequence originates from a man between 65 and 79 years old with active COVID-19.

CDR3 in amino acids: CASSLAGSSGANVLTF. CDR3 DNA: TGTGCCAGCAGCTTGGCGGGGAGCTCTGGGGCCAACGTCCTGACTTTC. The chain has TRBV7-3 and TRBJ2-6; TRBD2 is a possible D gene (6 bases). The V end was cut by 3 bases, the J end by 0 bases, with 9 bases between. Germline V lookup: CDR1 SGHTA, CDR2 FQGTGA. This CDR3 has 16 residues.